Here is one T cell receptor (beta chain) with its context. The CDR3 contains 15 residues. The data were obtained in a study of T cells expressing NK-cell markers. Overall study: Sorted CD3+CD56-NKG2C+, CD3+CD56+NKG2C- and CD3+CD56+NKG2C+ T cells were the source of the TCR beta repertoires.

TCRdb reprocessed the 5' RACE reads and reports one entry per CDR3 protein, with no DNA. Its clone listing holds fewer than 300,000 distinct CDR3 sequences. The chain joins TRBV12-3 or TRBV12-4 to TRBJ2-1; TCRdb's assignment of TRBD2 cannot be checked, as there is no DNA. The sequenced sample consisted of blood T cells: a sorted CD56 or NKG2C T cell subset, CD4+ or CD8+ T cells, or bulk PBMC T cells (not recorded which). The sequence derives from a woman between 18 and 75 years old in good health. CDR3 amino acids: CASILRTSGWNEQFF.